The clone carrying this T cell receptor (beta chain) was seen a few times. The sample's treatment: over 15 received Ad26.COV2.S at low or high dose, single or two shots; about five received placebo; per-sample allocation not given. Sampling was done on day 63 after the first vaccine or placebo injection. This entry is derived from a study of Ad26.COV2.S vaccination and SARS-CoV-2 variants. Repertoires were generated with immunoSEQ multiplex PCR, while TCRdb's copy carries only in-frame clones and drops some. The sample includes 300,000 to 400,000 clones, 80% to 90% seen only once; the top ten take roughly a tenth. CDR3 length: 16 residues.

The chain carries TRBV12-1 and TRBJ2-1; TRBD2 reflects the table's D call only, with no check against the DNA. TRBV12-1 is tagged as a pseudogene. Material: peripheral blood, obtained in a trial of Ad26.COV2.S vaccine versus placebo. This clonotype was obtained from a person aged 18-60 years who received the Ad26.COV2.S COVID-19 vaccine or a placebo. Written as DNA, the CDR3 is TGTGCCAGCAGCATCGGACTAGCGGGGGTTTACAATGAGCAGTTCTTC. Protein sequence: CASSIGLAGVYNEQFF.